These 9 T cell receptor beta chains share one sample of origin, sequenced in a study of shared clonotypes between healthy human individuals. Here immunoSEQ multiplex PCR was the method, and the copy in TCRdb shows in-frame clones only, minus some. This table has around 2.1 million clones, approximately 94% appearing once. Terminally differentiated effector memory CD45RA+ cells were excluded from the naive CD8 cells, which were CD45RO-negative and positively selected for CCR7. The source material was naive CD8+ T cells from PBMCs. These receptors came from a man between 18 and 35 years old in good health. Some clones in this sample may be carry-over from other donors' samples.

The chain uses TRBV27 and TRBJ2-3; D is unclear. The germline V and J ends were trimmed by 7 bases and 6 bases, with 11 bases remaining between them. Germline CDR1 reads MNHEY; CDR2 reads SMNVEV (reference sequence). The CDR3 contains 12 residues. This CDR3 reads CASTRSGDTQYF. The DNA for the CDR3 is TGTGCCAGCACCCGGTCGGGCGATACGCAGTATTTT.

The rearrangement uses TRBV11-2 and TRBJ2-5, with 11 bases that match TRBD2. The germline V gene has CDR1 SGHAT and CDR2 FQNNGV. The CDR3 length is 15 residues. The ends lost 5 bases at V and 1 base at J; junction bases unmatched: 3. CDR3 coding DNA: TGTGCCAGCAGCCCCGGGACTAGCGGCCAAGAGACCCAGTACTTC. This sequence encodes CASSPGTSGQETQYF.

The chain couples TRBV4-3 to TRBJ2-1; D possibly matches TRBD1 or TRBD2 (5 bases each). The CDR3 covers 16 residues. Trimming removed 2 bases at V and 9 bases at J, with 20 bases between. Per germline, CDR1 LGHNA and CDR2 YSLEER. CDR3 coding DNA: TGCGCCAGCAGCCAACGTAAGGGGCAAAATGGGGGTGAGCAGTTCTTC. As protein: CASSQRKGQNGGEQFF.

The chain has TRBV10-2 and TRBJ2-5; possibly TRBD2 for D (5 bases). This CDR3 is 15 amino acids long. The V and J ends lost 2 bases and 5 bases respectively, with 15 bases between them. The germline V gene encodes CDR1 WSHSY and CDR2 SAAADI. Here the CDR3 reads CASSEGQTSWETQYF. CDR3 nucleotides: TGCGCCAGCAGTGAGGGGCAAACTAGTTGGGAGACCCAGTACTTC.

As to this clone: Within the sample, other DNA sequences also encode this same CDR3. J is TRBJ1-1 and V is TRBV6-5, with a tentative D call TRBD1 (6 bases). This CDR3 is built from 15 residues. V lost 6 bases and J lost 0, with 14 bases in between. Per germline, CDR1 MNHEY and CDR2 SVGAGI. The DNA of the CDR3 is TGTGCCAGCAGCTACAGGGAGGGGTTGAACACTGAAGCTTTCTTT. Translating it yields CASSYREGLNTEAFF.

This chain joins TRBV6-5 and TRBJ2-2, with D possibly TRBD2 on 5 matching bases. This CDR3 is built from 14 residues. The V end was cut by 7 bases, the J end by 7 bases, with 16 bases between. Looked up from germline, CDR1 is MNHEY and CDR2 is SVGAGI. CDR3 sequence: CASNPEVGVGELFF. The DNA for the CDR3 is TGTGCCAGCAACCCGGAGGTGGGCGTCGGGGAGCTGTTTTTT.

The V gene is TRBV6-6, the J gene TRBJ2-2; D unresolved. This CDR3 has 12 amino acids. V lost 5 bases, J lost 4 bases, and 5 bases lay in between. The V gene's germline CDR1 is MNHNY and CDR2 SVGAGI (reference sequence). The CDR3 sequence is CASSDTTGELFF. The DNA of the CDR3 is TGTGCCAGCAGTGACACCACCGGGGAGCTGTTTTTT.

The chain has TRBV10-3 and TRBJ1-1; 8 nucleotides match TRBD1. Germline-derived CDR1 and CDR2 are ENHRY and SYGVKD. This CDR3 has 11 amino acids. Germline trimming cut 11 bases from V and 4 bases from J; bases unmatched to any gene: 3. The CDR3 coding sequence is TGTGCCGTACAGGGGGGCACTGAAGCTTTCTTT. This sequence encodes CAVQGGTEAFF.

The CDR3 DNA is TGTGCCAGCAGCTTAGACGTCGAAGAGACCCAGTACTTC. Translated, it gives CASSLDVEETQYF. The chain couples TRBV7-6 to TRBJ2-5, with no clear D. With 1 base removed from V and 3 bases from J, the gap between germline ends came to 6 bases. This CDR3 has 13 amino acids. The germline CDR1 and CDR2 sequences are SGHVS and FNYEAQ.